Below, 14 T cell receptor beta chains from the same sample are listed, as sequenced in a study of cytomegalovirus exposure and HLA in healthy donors. PCR amplification relied on 60 Vbeta primers (plus 13 Jbeta primers). Profiled with immunoSEQ multiplex PCR; TCRdb holds only in-frame clones, not every one. The top ten clones hold 5% to 7.5% of a sample with roughly 150,000 clones, 70% to 85% of them seen once. Sequenced sample: PBMCs. Receptor source: a woman aged 45-65 years in good health and CMV-seropositive.

The J gene is TRBJ1-4, the V gene TRBV27, with 7 bases identical to TRBD1. The CDR3 consists of 15 residues. Germline assignment: CDR1 MNHEY and CDR2 SMNVEV (reference sequence). Germline trimming cut 5 bases from V and 7 bases from J; bases unmatched to any gene: 10. The CDR3 nucleotides are TGTGCCAGCAGTCCCCGGACAGGCTTTACTGAAAAACTGTTTTTT. Translated, it gives CASSPRTGFTEKLFF.

This clone was counted only a few times. The CDR3 coding sequence is TGTGCCAGCAGCTTCCGAGAGACAGGGGTAGTCGAGCAGTACTTC. Translated: CASSFRETGVVEQYF. This chain joins TRBV7-9 and TRBJ2-7, with 8 nucleotides matching TRBD1. This CDR3 has 15 amino acids. With 3 bases clipped from V and 6 bases from J, the junction kept 10 bases outside the gene matches. The germline V gene encodes CDR1 SEHNR and CDR2 FQNEAQ (reference sequence).

The gene calls are TRBV19 and TRBJ1-5; 8 positions agree with TRBD1. The CDR3 is 16 amino acids. Germline trimming cut 7 bases from V and 6 bases from J; bases unmatched to any gene: 14. CDR1 and CDR2 from the germline V gene are LNHDA and SQIVND (reference sequence). CDR3 nucleotide sequence: TGTGCCAGTATTTCCAAGGCCACAGGGGGAGTTCAGCCCCAGCATTTT. It specifies CASISKATGGVQPQHF.

The rearrangement joins TRBV5-6 to TRBJ1-6; TRBD1 matches at 7 bases. Losses at the gene ends were 0 bases for V and 7 bases for J; bases not matched to a gene: 13. This CDR3 has 18 residues. Germline CDR1 is SGHDT and CDR2 is YYEEEE. The CDR3 DNA reads TGTGCCAGCAGCTTGGGCAGGGGGAGAAGCCGGGAAAATTCACCCCTCCACTTT. This gives the protein CASSLGRGRSRENSPLHF.

The sample holds one count of this clone. The CDR3 DNA follows: TGTGCCACCCTACAGGGGACTGGGGCCAACGTCCTGACTTTC. It yields the protein CATLQGTGANVLTF. The V call is TRBV15, the J call TRBJ2-6, with TRBD1 matching over 7 bases. The V gene's germline CDR1 is LNHNV and CDR2 YYDKDF (reference sequence). With V trimmed by 8 bases and J by 2 bases, 3 bases remained unmatched. This CDR3 spans 14 amino acids.

DNA of the CDR3: TGTGCCAGTAGTATGAAAGGTCAGGGCTGGAAACTGTTTTTT. This sequence encodes CASSMKGQGWKLFF. The chain uses TRBV19 and TRBJ1-4, with D possibly matching TRBD1 (5 bases). This CDR3 is built from 14 residues. The V gene lost 3 bases and the J gene lost 11 bases, with 16 bases spanning the gap. The germline CDR1 and CDR2 sequences are LNHDA and SQIVND (reference sequence).

The gene calls are TRBV21-1 and TRBJ1-2. TRBV21-1 is marked as a pseudogene. The CDR3 loop spans 13 amino acids. CDR3 coding DNA: TGTGCCAGCAGCAAAGTGGGACTCTATGGCTACACCTTC. Its translation: CASSKVGLYGYTF.

The chain combines TRBV28 with TRBJ1-5; TRBD1 matches 8 bases. J gave up 6 bases and V 5 bases, and 0 bases lay outside the gene matches. This CDR3 spans 12 amino acids. Germline CDR1 and CDR2: MDHEN and SYDVKM. CDR3 DNA sequence: TGTGCCAGCAGTCAGGGGGCTCAGCCCCAGCATTTT. The encoded protein is CASSQGAQPQHF.

The chain combines TRBV5-1 with TRBJ1-1; TRBD1 is a possible D gene (6 bases). Germline CDR1 is SGHRS and CDR2 is YFSETQ. This CDR3 contains 15 residues. Between the trimmed V and J ends, which lost 4 bases and 2 bases, there was a span of 15 bases. The CDR3 loop is CASSREMTGNTEAFF. CDR3 nucleotides: TGCGCCAGCAGCCGAGAAATGACAGGAAACACTGAAGCTTTCTTT.

DNA of the CDR3: TGCGCCAGCAGATCACTCCGCCAGGATTCACCCCTCCACTTT. Encoded protein: CASRSLRQDSPLHF. The V call is TRBV4-1, the J call TRBJ1-6; no clear D gene. Germline V gene lookup returns CDR1 MGHRA and CDR2 YSYEKL. Trimming removed 6 bases at V and 8 bases at J, with 14 bases between. This CDR3 region has 14 residues.

The rearrangement joins TRBV19 to TRBJ1-2, with D perhaps matching TRBD1 (6 bases). The CDR3 contains 16 residues. Germline loops: CDR1 LNHDA, CDR2 SQIVND (reference sequence). Trimming removed 0 bases from V and 4 bases from J, with 15 bases in between. CDR3 DNA sequence: TGTGCCAGTAGTATAGATCTGCGGGGGGCTGTCTATGGCTACACCTTC. As protein: CASSIDLRGAVYGYTF. The full variable domain, with the rest looked up from reference TRBV19 and TRBJ1-2, is DGGITQSPKYLFRKEGQNVTLSCEQNLNHDAMYWYRQDPGQGLRLIYYSQIVNDFQKGDIAEGYSVSREKKESFPLTVTSAQKNPTAFYLCASSIDLRGAVYGYTFGSGTRLTVV.

This chain uses TRBV14 with TRBJ2-3; unclear D gene. The CDR3 runs 12 residues. V lost 4 bases to trimming and J lost 4 bases, with 6 bases between them. Germline CDR1 SGHDN, CDR2 FVKESK. CDR3 residues: CASSLRSDTQYF. CDR3 in DNA: TGTGCCAGCAGCCTGCGCTCAGATACGCAGTATTTT.

V and J are TRBV7-9 and TRBJ2-7, with TRBD2 identical over 8 bases. V gave up 5 bases and J gave up 1 base; unmatched junction bases: 1. CDR1 is SEHNR, CDR2 FQNEAQ, per germline (reference sequence). The CDR3 is 13 amino acids. CDR3 coding DNA: TGTGCCAGCAGCAGCGGGGGTTCCTACGAGCAGTACTTC. Translated, it gives CASSSGGSYEQYF.

The genes are TRBV6-6 and TRBJ2-3, with D perhaps TRBD2 (6 bases). The germline V and J ends were trimmed by 6 bases and 3 bases, with 16 bases remaining between them. Germline CDR1 and CDR2: MNHNY and SVGAGI (reference sequence). The CDR3 is made up of 15 amino acids. CDR3 amino acids: CASSSKGTSTDTQYF. The CDR3 DNA is TGTGCCAGCAGCTCAAAGGGGACTTCTACAGATACGCAGTATTTT.